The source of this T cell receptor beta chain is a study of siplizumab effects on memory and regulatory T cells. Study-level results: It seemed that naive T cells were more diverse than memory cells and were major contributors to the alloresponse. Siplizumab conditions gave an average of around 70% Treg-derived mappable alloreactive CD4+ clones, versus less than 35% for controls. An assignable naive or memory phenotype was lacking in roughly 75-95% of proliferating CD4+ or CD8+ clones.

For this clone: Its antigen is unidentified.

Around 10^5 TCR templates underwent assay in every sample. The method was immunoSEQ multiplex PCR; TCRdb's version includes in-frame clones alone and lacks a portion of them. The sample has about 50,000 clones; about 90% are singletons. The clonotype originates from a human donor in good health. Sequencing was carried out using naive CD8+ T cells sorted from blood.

CDR3 DNA: TGTGCCAGCAGTTACTCGGGGGTTGGAGGTGAGCAGTTCTTC. Its translation: CASSYSGVGGEQFF. V gene TRBV6-5 combines with J gene TRBJ2-1, with D perhaps TRBD1 or TRBD2 (5 bases each). CDR3 size: 14 residues. The V end lost 0 bases, the J end lost 9 bases, and 12 bases lay between the germline ends. Germline CDR1 and CDR2: MNHEY and SVGAGI.